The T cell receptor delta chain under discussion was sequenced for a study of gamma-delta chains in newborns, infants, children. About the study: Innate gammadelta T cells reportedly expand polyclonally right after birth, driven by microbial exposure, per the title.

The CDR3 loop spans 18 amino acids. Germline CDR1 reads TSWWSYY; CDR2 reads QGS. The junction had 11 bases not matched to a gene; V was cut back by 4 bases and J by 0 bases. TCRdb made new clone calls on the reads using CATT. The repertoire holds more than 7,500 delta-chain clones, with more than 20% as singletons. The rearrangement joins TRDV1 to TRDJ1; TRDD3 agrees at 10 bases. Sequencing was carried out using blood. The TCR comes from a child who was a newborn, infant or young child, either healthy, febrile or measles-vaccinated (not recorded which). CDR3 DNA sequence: TGTGCTCTTGGGGTCAATACTGGGGGATCGCTATACACCGATAAACTCATCTTT. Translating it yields CALGVNTGGSLYTDKLIF.